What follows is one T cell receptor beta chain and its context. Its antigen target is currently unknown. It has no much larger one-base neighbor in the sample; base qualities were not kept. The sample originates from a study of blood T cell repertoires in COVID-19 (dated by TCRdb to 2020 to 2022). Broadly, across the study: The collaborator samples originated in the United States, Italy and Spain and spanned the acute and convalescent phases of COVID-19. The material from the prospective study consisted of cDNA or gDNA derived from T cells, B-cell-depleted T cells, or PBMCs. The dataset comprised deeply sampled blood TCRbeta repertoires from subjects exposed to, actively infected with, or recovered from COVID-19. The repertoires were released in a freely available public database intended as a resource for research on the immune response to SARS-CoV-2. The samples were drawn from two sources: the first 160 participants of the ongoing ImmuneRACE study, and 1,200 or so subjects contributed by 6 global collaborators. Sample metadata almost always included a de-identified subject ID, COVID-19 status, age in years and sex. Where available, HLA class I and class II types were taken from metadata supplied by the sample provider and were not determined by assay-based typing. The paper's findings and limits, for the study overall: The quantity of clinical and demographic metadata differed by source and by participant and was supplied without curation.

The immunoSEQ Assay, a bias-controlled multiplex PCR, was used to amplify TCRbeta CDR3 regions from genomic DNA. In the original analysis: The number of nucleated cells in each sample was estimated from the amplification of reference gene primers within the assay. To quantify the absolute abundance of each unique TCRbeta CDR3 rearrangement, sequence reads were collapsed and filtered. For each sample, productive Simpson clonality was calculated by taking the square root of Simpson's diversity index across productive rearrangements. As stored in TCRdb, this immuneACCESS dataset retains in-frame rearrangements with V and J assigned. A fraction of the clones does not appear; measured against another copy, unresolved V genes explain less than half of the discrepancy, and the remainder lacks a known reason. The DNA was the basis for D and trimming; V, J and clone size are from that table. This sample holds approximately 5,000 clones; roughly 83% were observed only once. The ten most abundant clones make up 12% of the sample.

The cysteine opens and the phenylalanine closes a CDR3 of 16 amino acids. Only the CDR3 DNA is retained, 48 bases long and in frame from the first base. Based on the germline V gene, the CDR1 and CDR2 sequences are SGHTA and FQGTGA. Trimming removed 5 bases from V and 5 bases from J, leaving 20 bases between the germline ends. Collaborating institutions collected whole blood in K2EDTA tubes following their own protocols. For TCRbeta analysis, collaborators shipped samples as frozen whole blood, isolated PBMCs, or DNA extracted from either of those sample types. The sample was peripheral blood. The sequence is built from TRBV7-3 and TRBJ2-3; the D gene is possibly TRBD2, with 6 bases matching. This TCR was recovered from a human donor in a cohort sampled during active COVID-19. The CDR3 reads CASSLRQGGKEDTQYF. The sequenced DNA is TGTGCCAGCAGCCTTAGGCAGGGAGGAAAGGAAGATACGCAGTATTTT.